This T cell receptor (beta chain) was identified during a study of graft-versus-host responses after intestinal transplantation. General study points: High graft-versus-host to host-versus-graft clonal ratios were seen in allografts of patients with graft-donor T cell macrochimerism. Recipient-marrow GvH clones were detected, some having first appeared in ileum or blood. Levels of circulating GvH clones at their peak were associated with early post-transplant HvG declines.

The CDR3 contains 15 residues. Trimming pared 1 base from V and 2 bases from J, leaving 9 bases between. Looked up from germline, CDR1 is SGHAT and CDR2 is FQNNGV. Generated by immunoSEQ multiplex PCR, the TCRdb table keeps only in-frame clones and is missing some. The sample holds approximately 49,000 clones, around 92% seen once. To note about this clone: Antigen unknown.

Source: unstimulated CD4+ T cells sorted from spleen or lymph node cells, taken before transplant. The receptor was derived from a human donor who was the organ donor for an intestinal transplant. The rearrangement joins TRBV11-2 to TRBJ2-1; no firm D call. The CDR3 is CASSLGAVPYNEQFF. In nucleotides, the CDR3 is TGTGCCAGCAGCTTAGGGGCAGTCCCCTACAATGAGCAGTTCTTC.